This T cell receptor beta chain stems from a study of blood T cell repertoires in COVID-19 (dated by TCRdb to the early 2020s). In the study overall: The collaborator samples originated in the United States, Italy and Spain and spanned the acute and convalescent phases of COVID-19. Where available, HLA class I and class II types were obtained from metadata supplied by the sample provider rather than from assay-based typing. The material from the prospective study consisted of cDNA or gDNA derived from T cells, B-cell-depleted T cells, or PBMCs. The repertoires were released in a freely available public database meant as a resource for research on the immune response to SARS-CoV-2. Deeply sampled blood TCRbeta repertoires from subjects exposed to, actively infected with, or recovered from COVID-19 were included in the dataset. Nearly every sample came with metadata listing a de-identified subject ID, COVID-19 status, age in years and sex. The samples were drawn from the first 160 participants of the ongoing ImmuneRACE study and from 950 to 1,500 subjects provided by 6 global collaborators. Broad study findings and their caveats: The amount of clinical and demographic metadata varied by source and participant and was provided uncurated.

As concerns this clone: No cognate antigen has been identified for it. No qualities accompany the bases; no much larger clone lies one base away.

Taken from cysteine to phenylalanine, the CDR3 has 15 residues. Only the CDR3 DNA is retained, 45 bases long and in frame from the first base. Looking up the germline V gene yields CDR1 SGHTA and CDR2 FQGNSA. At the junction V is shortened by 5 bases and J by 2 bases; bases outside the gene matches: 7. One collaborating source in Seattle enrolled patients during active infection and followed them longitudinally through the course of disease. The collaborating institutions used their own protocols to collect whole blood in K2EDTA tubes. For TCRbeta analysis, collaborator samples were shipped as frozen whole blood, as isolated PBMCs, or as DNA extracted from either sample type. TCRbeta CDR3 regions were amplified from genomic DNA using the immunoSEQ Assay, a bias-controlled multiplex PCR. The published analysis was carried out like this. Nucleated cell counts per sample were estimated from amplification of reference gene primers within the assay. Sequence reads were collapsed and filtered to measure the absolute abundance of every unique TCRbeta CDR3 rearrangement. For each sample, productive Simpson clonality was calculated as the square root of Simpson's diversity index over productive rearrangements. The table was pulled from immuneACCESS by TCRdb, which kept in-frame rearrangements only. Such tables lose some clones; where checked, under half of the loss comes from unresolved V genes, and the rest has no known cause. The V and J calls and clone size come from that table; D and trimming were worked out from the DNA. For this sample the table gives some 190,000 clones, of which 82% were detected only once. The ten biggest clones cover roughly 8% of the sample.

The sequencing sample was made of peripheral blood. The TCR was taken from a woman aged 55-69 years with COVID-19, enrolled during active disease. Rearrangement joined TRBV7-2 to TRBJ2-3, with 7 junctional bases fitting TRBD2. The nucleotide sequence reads TGTGCCAGCAGCCCTCCGGGGGGATTCACAGATACGCAGTATTTT. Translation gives CASSPPGGFTDTQYF.